These 27 T cell receptor beta chains originate from one sample sequenced in a study of OX40 agonist ivuxolimab in advanced cancers. This table comes from immunoSEQ multiplex PCR, and its TCRdb copy is limited to in-frame clones, with some not included. This sample carries tens of thousands of clones, about 93% of them seen once, and the ten largest clones take under 0.6%. This sample comprised CD4+ or CD8+ T cells sorted from blood, obtained in a trial of the OX40 agonist ivuxolimab. The receptors come from an adult with an advanced solid tumor such as melanoma, head and neck, liver or kidney cancer.

CDR3 nucleotides: TGTGCCAGCAGCTCCACTAGGGCTAGCACAGATACGCAGTATTTT. It yields the protein CASSSTRASTDTQYF. The chain carries TRBV7-3 and TRBJ2-3, with D possibly being TRBD2 (5 bases). V was cut by 4 bases and J by 0 bases, with 11 bases left in between. Germline V lookup: CDR1 SGHTA, CDR2 FQGTGA. The CDR3 consists of 15 residues. The full variable domain, rest sourced from reference TRBV7-3 and TRBJ2-3, is GAGVSQTPSNKVTEKGKYVELRCDPISGHTALYWYRQSLGQGPEFLIYFQGTGAADDSGLPNDRFFAVRPEGSVSTLKIQRTERGDSAVYLCASSSTRASTDTQYFGPGTRLTVL.

CDR3: CASSGIAGVVTGELFF. The CDR3 nucleotides read TGCGCCAGCAGTGGAATAGCGGGAGTGGTCACCGGGGAGCTGTTTTTT. V and J are TRBV23-1 and TRBJ2-2; 9 bases match TRBD2. TRBV23-1 is sorted into the ORF group, with uncertain function. The CDR3 has 16 residues. The V and J ends lost 5 bases and 4 bases, in that order; junction bases with no gene match: 8.

V and J are TRBV7-8 and TRBJ1-1, with a possible D match to TRBD1 (5 bases). V was pared by 0 bases and J by 6 bases, with 11 bases between. Germline CDR1 reads SGHVS; CDR2 reads FQNEAQ. The length of the CDR3 is 14 residues. CDR3 residues: CASSLAQDGAEAFF. The CDR3 DNA reads TGTGCCAGCAGCTTAGCACAGGATGGCGCTGAAGCTTTCTTT.

This clone was found a few times. The V call is TRBV6-5, the J call TRBJ1-2; D gene uncertain. Germline V gene data show CDR1 as MNHEY and CDR2 as SVGAGI. Deletions cut 6 bases from V and 4 bases from J, with 18 bases between. The length of the CDR3 is 15 residues. The CDR3 DNA reads TGTGCCAGCAGCCCGAACCGGGGAGGGTCCTATGGCTACACCTTC. The encoded protein is CASSPNRGGSYGYTF.

This rearrangement joins TRBV5-1 to TRBJ2-1; D not resolved. Germline-derived CDR1 and CDR2 are SGHRS and YFSETQ. V was clipped by 3 bases and J by 8 bases, with 12 bases between them. The CDR3 spans 13 residues. The CDR3, as DNA: TGCGCCAGCAGCTCGCTTACACGAGATGAGCAGTTCTTC. It yields the protein CASSSLTRDEQFF.

The V call is TRBV7-3, the J call TRBJ2-7, with D possibly being TRBD1 (5 bases). V lost 5 bases, J lost 6 bases, and 20 bases lay in between. CDR3 length: 15 residues. From germline, CDR1 is SGHTA and CDR2 FQGTGA. CDR3 region: CASSPSGGARLEQYF. For the CDR3, the DNA is TGTGCCAGCAGCCCGTCGGGTGGGGCCCGGCTCGAGCAGTACTTC.

This sequence joins TRBV19 and TRBJ2-3, with D unclear. Germline CDR1 and CDR2: LNHDA and SQIVND (reference sequence). V lost 3 bases and J lost 9, with 7 bases in between. CDR3 size: 11 residues. The DNA of the CDR3 is TGTGCCAGTAGTATGGTTGGGACGCAGTATTTT. Its protein is CASSMVGTQYF.

The V call is TRBV11-3, the J call TRBJ2-5, with 10 positions matching TRBD2. In germline, CDR1 is SGHNT, CDR2 YENEEA. The CDR3 has 15 residues. The V and J ends lost 0 bases and 5 bases, in that order; junction bases with no gene match: 3. The DNA for the CDR3 is TGTGCCAGCAGCTTAGAGGGACTAGCGTACGAGACCCAGTACTTC. Its protein is CASSLEGLAYETQYF.

The chain carries TRBV7-3 and TRBJ2-3, with 9 bases fitting TRBD1. V shed 2 bases, J shed 5 bases, and the junction held 5 bases outside the gene matches. This CDR3 contains 15 residues. Per germline, CDR1 SGHTA and CDR2 FQGTGA. The CDR3: CASSLGDRAGDTQYF. DNA for the CDR3: TGTGCCAGCAGCTTAGGGGACAGGGCGGGAGATACGCAGTATTTT. Supplemented by reference TRBV7-3 and TRBJ2-3, the full variable domain reads GAGVSQTPSNKVTEKGKYVELRCDPISGHTALYWYRQSLGQGPEFLIYFQGTGAADDSGLPNDRFFAVRPEGSVSTLKIQRTERGDSAVYLCASSLGDRAGDTQYFGPGTRLTVL.

Notes on this clone: In this CDR3 the conserved last residue, phenylalanine or tryptophan, is missing, so a read error is likely. The rearrangement uses TRBV19 and TRBJ2-7; no definite D call. Trimming removed 10 bases at V and 7 bases at J, with 20 bases between. CDR3 length: 13 amino acids. In germline, CDR1 is LNHDA, CDR2 SQIVND (reference sequence). The CDR3 DNA is TGTGCCACCCGGAGCCATCTGACTCGAGAGCAGTACCTC. This encodes CATRSHLTREQYL.

CDR3 loop: CASSDGRAYNEQFF. The CDR3 nucleotides read TGTGCCAGCTCCGACGGGCGGGCCTACAATGAGCAGTTCTTC. The chain employs TRBV6-4 and TRBJ2-1; a weak D match, TRBD2 (5 bases). CDR1 and CDR2 from the germline V gene are MRHNA and SNTAGT. This CDR3 is built from 14 residues. V was cut by 8 bases and J by 2 bases, with 13 bases left in between.

The rearrangement uses TRBV5-4 and TRBJ1-2; 8 bases line up with TRBD1. Losses at the gene ends were 1 base for V and 8 bases for J; bases not matched to a gene: 4. This CDR3 has 13 amino acids. Germline CDR1 reads SGHNT; CDR2 reads YYREEE (reference sequence). CDR3 in amino acids: CASSLQGAGGYTF. CDR3 DNA sequence: TGTGCCAGCAGCTTGCAGGGGGCTGGGGGCTACACCTTC.

With regard to this clone: One junction end disagrees with the germline gene, perhaps due to a read error. This chain connects TRBV5-4 to TRBJ2-7, with TRBD1 as a possible D gene (6 bases). CDR1 and CDR2 from the germline V gene are SGHNT and YYREEE (reference sequence). The CDR3 consists of 15 residues. DNA of the CDR3: TGCGCCAGCAGCCAAACCCTCCGTCCCAGGGGCGAGCAGTACTTC. This translates into CASSQTLRPRGEQYF. The variable domain in full, completed from reference TRBV5-4 and TRBJ2-7, reads ETGVTQSPTHLIKTRGQQVTLRCSSQSGHNTVSWYQQALGQGPQFIFQYYREEENGRGNFPPRFSGLQFPNYSSELNVNALELDDSALYLCASSQTLRPRGEQYFGPGTRLTVT.

The rearrangement joins TRBV30 to TRBJ2-2; D is undetermined. V dropped 1 base and J dropped 4 bases, with 7 bases sitting between them. The CDR3 extends over 13 amino acids. Germline lookup yields CDR1 GTSNPN and CDR2 SVGIG (reference sequence). The CDR3 loop is CAWSGNPTGELFF. For the CDR3, the DNA is TGTGCCTGGAGTGGTAACCCCACCGGGGAGCTGTTTTTT. Based on the CDR3 plus reference TRBV30 and TRBJ2-2, the full variable domain is SQTIHQWPATLVQPVGSPLSLECTVEGTSNPNLYWYRQAAGRGLQLLFYSVGIGQISSEVPQNLSASRPQDRQFILSSKKLLLSDSGFYLCAWSGNPTGELFFGEGSRLTVL.

The chain uses TRBV30 and TRBJ2-7; D call uncertain. V was cut by 2 bases and J by 3 bases, with 8 bases left in between. The CDR3 contains 12 residues. Germline V gene data show CDR1 as GTSNPN and CDR2 as SVGIG (reference sequence). CDR3 loop: CAWSTLLYEQYF. CDR3 in DNA: TGTGCCTGGAGTACCCTCCTCTACGAGCAGTACTTC.

CDR3 sequence: CAINRQELGTEAFF. In nucleotides, the CDR3 is TGTGCCATCAATCGACAGGAGCTGGGGACTGAAGCTTTCTTT. This sequence joins TRBV10-3 and TRBJ1-1; the D gene is possibly TRBD1 (6 bases). CDR3 size: 14 residues. Germline CDR1 ENHRY, CDR2 SYGVKD. Trimming took off 7 bases at V and 5 bases at J, with 17 bases between the two ends.

With regard to this clone: Other DNA sequences within the sample encode an identical CDR3. The chain combines TRBV28 with TRBJ2-1; D gene uncertain. The CDR3 is 12 amino acids. Trimming cost V 2 bases and J 3 bases, with 2 bases left between them. Germline V gene lookup returns CDR1 MDHEN and CDR2 SYDVKM. This chain's CDR3 is CASSLSYNEQFF. CDR3 coding DNA: TGTGCCAGCAGTTTAAGCTACAATGAGCAGTTCTTC.

The CDR3 region is CAWTPDQETQYF. CDR3 DNA: TGTGCCTGGACCCCGGACCAAGAGACCCAGTACTTC. The chain links TRBV30 to TRBJ2-5; D is ambiguous. Germline values: CDR1 GTSNPN, CDR2 SVGIG (reference sequence). The CDR3 is 12 residues long. The V end was cut by 4 bases, the J end by 0 bases, with 6 bases between.

The rearrangement uses TRBV19 and TRBJ2-3; 8 bases agree with TRBD2. J was trimmed by 0 bases and V by 3 bases; bases with no gene match: 5. The germline V gene has CDR1 LNHDA and CDR2 SQIVND (reference sequence). This CDR3 region has 16 residues. CDR3 in DNA: TGTGCCAGTAGTATGAGACTAGCGCATAGCACAGATACGCAGTATTTT. Amino acids: CASSMRLAHSTDTQYF.

This CDR3 reads CASSPRARQPQHF. For the CDR3, the DNA is TGTGCCAGCAGCCCCCGGGCACGACAGCCCCAGCATTTT. The chain recombines TRBV6-5 with TRBJ1-5; D not certain. CDR1 and CDR2 (germline): MNHEY, SVGAGI. The V end was cut by 6 bases, the J end by 7 bases, with 13 bases between. The CDR3 consists of 13 residues.

This clone was picked up one time. V usage is TRBV6-6 and J usage is TRBJ2-1, with TRBD1 identical over 10 bases. Germline V gene sequence: CDR1 MNHNY, CDR2 SVGAGI (reference sequence). Losses at the gene ends were 4 bases for V and 6 bases for J; bases not matched to a gene: 0. The CDR3 is 13 residues long. This CDR3 is CASSWTGGNEQFF. In DNA form, the CDR3 reads TGTGCCAGCAGTTGGACAGGGGGCAATGAGCAGTTCTTC.

There are a few counts of this clone. The chain links TRBV28 to TRBJ1-1; D possibly corresponds to TRBD1 (6 bases). V was clipped by 5 bases and J by 3 bases, with 28 bases between them. This CDR3 contains 19 residues. The V gene's germline CDR1 is MDHEN and CDR2 SYDVKM. DNA for the CDR3: TGTGCCAGCAGTCCCTCCCAGGGGCTAGGGACCCTCTGGGACACTGAAGCTTTCTTT. It codes for CASSPSQGLGTLWDTEAFF. Full variable domain (remainder filled in from reference TRBV28 and TRBJ1-1): DVKVTQSSRYLVKRTGEKVFLECVQDMDHENMFWYRQDPGLGLRLIYFSYDVKMKEKGDIPEGYSVSREKKERFSLILESASTNQTSMYLCASSPSQGLGTLWDTEAFFGQGTRLTVV.

The J gene is TRBJ2-5, the V gene TRBV5-5; D unclear. The CDR3 extends over 13 amino acids. V gave up 7 bases and J gave up 2 bases, with 12 bases separating them. Germline V gene lookup returns CDR1 SGHKS and CDR2 YYEKEE (reference sequence). The CDR3 DNA is TGTGCCAGCTGTAGGGCTACTCAAGAGACCCAGTACTTC. Residues: CASCRATQETQYF.

J is TRBJ1-5 and V is TRBV18; D uncertain. The CDR3 loop spans 15 amino acids. Germline V CDR1 and CDR2: KGHSH, LQKENI. V was cut by 2 bases and J by 0 bases, with 8 bases left in between. CDR3 sequence: CASSPTADSNQPQHF. CDR3 nucleotides: TGTGCCAGCTCACCAACGGCAGATAGCAATCAGCCCCAGCATTTT. Full variable domain (outside the CDR3, taken from reference TRBV18 and TRBJ1-5): NAGVMQNPRHLVRRRGQEARLRCSPMKGHSHVYWYRQLPEEGLKFMVYLQKENIIDESGMPKERFSAEFPKEGPSILRIQQVVRGDSAAYFCASSPTADSNQPQHFGDGTRLSIL.

V is TRBV20-1 and J is TRBJ1-1; maybe TRBD1 (5 bases). Trimming removed 7 bases at V and 4 bases at J, with 10 bases between. Germline V gene data show CDR1 as DFQATT and CDR2 as SNEGSKA (reference sequence). There are 11 residues in the CDR3. The CDR3 DNA sequence: TGCAGTGGGGGCGCCGGCACTGAAGCTTTCTTT. Its translation: CSGGAGTEAFF.

CDR3: CASKLAGGYNEQFF. CDR3 in DNA: TGTGCCAGCAAGTTAGCTGGCGGCTACAATGAGCAGTTCTTC. The rearrangement links TRBV6-1 to TRBJ2-1; no clear D gene. Germline loops: CDR1 MNHNS, CDR2 SASEGT. The CDR3 has 14 residues. Trimming removed 7 bases from V and 3 bases from J, with 13 bases in between.

V is TRBV2 and J is TRBJ1-6; 7 nucleotides agree with TRBD1. Germline-derived CDR1 and CDR2 are SNHLY and FYNNEI. V shed 4 bases, J shed 7 bases, and the junction held 4 bases outside the gene matches. The CDR3 consists of 14 residues. The CDR3 DNA sequence: TGTGCCAGCAGTGCGGGGACAGCCAATTCACCCCTCCACTTT. This encodes CASSAGTANSPLHF.